This paragraph covers one T cell receptor (beta chain) sequence. What it recognizes is unknown. The CDR3 loop spans 16 amino acids. Germline assignment: CDR1 ENHRY and CDR2 SYGVKD. The V end was cut by 6 bases, the J end by 0 bases, with 16 bases between. The data are from a study of response to subunit inactivated influenza vaccine. Regarding the study as a whole: Researchers suggested that each seasonal influenza vaccination recruits few new T cells.

TCRdb reprocessed the RT-PCR reads via MiXCR and lists one record per CDR3 protein. The data show hundreds of thousands of distinct CDR3 sequences, approximately 15% seen once. Sequencing used CD4+ T cells sorted from PBMCs, obtained less than 30 months after vaccination. The chain carries TRBV10-3 and TRBJ2-3; D is uncertain. The clonotype originates from a man between 50 and 70 years old who received an inactivated influenza vaccine. CDR3 nucleotide sequence: TGTGCCATCAGCCCCCGACTCTTGACTAGCACAGATACGCAGTATTTT. Encoded protein: CAISPRLLTSTDTQYF.